This TCR beta chain is drawn from a study of T cells in Graves' hyperthyroidism and ophthalmopathy (dated by TCRdb to about 2019). Regarding the study in general: Peripheral blood was sampled at the time of initial diagnosis, prior to any treatment. The roughly 100 discovery patients were randomly divided into training and test sets at a 7:3 ratio. The study also compared thyroid tissue and blood T-cell repertoires from five or six Graves' hyperthyroidism patients. Whether ophthalmopathy could be predicted prospectively was tested in an independent validation cohort made up of roughly 19 hyperthyroidism patients plus 17 patients who later progressed to ophthalmopathy. According to the paper, TCR Vbeta CDR3 sequencing was carried out on 135 peripheral blood samples, which came from approximately 43 ophthalmopathy, fewer than 80 hyperthyroidism and approximately 17 progressor patients. A discovery cohort of about a hundred patients, about 43 with Graves' ophthalmopathy and approximately 60 with stable Graves' hyperthyroidism, was used to find distinguishing TCR V-J signatures. Once sampling was done, hyperthyroidism patients were given methimazole at a starting dose of 30 mg daily, whereas ophthalmopathy patients were given high-dose intravenous methylprednisolone.

Amplification of TCR beta CDR3 regions was carried out from RNA transcripts. For the first round of RT-PCR on the TCR CDR3, the HTBI primer set was used together with the Qiagen OneStep RT-PCR kit. Libraries were constructed in a second round of multiplex PCR, after which size selection and purification were carried out. Paired-end sequencing of the libraries was performed with 100 bp reads on an Illumina HiSeq2000. As for the authors' bioinformatics: Raw data were processed with SOAPnuke, discarding reads with adapters, uncalled bases, mean Phred below 15, or no exact constant-primer or identifier match. High-quality paired reads were merged using COPE v1.2.5, and each unique nucleotide sequence was defined as a clonotype. Clonotypes were aligned to IMGT TRBV, TRBD and TRBJ reference segments using MiTCR v1.1. Only V-J combinations with frequency above 0.0001, covering 99% to 99.2% of repertoires, were analysed. A TCS score was defined as the ratio of F50 (clonal expansion) to E x V (chaos), with BLOSUM62-based TCRdist applied between CDR3 peptides within each V-J. Welch's t-statistics and random forest reduced approximately 520 V-J features to 13, which were used in a naive Bayes classifier (R e1071). Using fastp at Q25 and MiXCR, TCRdb reprocessed the public reads and kept productive beta chains. Rows are unified per CDR3 protein, each entry keeping the most common DNA and genes. None of the V and J calls come from the authors' own analysis; TCRdb made them. In this sample the table shows hundreds of thousands of distinct CDR3 sequences, approximately 14% of which occur a single time. The top ten hold about 9.4% of the sample.

Stable Graves' hyperthyroidism was defined as no progression to ophthalmopathy during 18 months of follow-up. Hyperthyroidism patients were newly diagnosed, had a disease duration of under 2 months, and were aged 18 to 65 years. Patients with uncontrolled infections, other autoimmune diseases, pregnancy or lactation were excluded. Diagnoses were based on clinical symptoms, serum thyroxine and TRAb, thyroid ultrasound and orbital computed tomography. Ficoll-Paque density gradient centrifugation was used to isolate PBMCs from around 9.1 ml of fresh peripheral blood. Total RNA was extracted using Trizol reagent, and RNA quality was assessed on an Agilent 2100 Bioanalyzer. Results and caveats for the whole study, not just this receptor: Most expanded thyroid clonotypes (frequency above 0.001) were also found in blood, which suggests that blood repertoires may mirror thyroid immune responses. No statistical method was used to set the sample size in advance, and investigators knew the group allocation. In validation, the model predicted progression to ophthalmopathy a median of about 5.9 months before onset, with 70% to 71% sensitivity and about 72% specificity. In cross-validation, a model built on a 13 V-J signature told ophthalmopathy apart from stable hyperthyroidism with approximately 90% sensitivity and roughly 82% specificity, and in testing the same model reached 80%/75%.

CDR1 and CDR2 (SGHTA, FQGNSA) derive from the germline V gene. Compared with germline, V lacks 5 bases and J lacks 9 bases; bases without a gene match: 13. From the cysteine up to the phenylalanine, the CDR3 has a length of 15 residues. The entry retains the CDR3 DNA only, 45 bases that are in frame from base 1. With respect to this clonotype: No cognate antigen has been identified for it. Qualities for individual bases were not recorded, and no much larger clone is one base off.

The material sequenced was blood. Here the chain combines TRBV7-2 and TRBJ2-5; a stretch of 9 junction bases matches TRBD1. This receptor was taken from a woman between 18 and 29 years old with Graves' hyperthyroidism. The DNA sequence is TGTGCCAGCAGCCCCTGGACAGGGGCTCCGGAGGCCCAGTACTTC. Its coded protein is CASSPWTGAPEAQYF. The full variable domain, completed from the reference TRBV7-2 and TRBJ2-5 proteins outside the CDR3, reads GAGVSQSPSNKVTEKGKDVELRCDPISGHTALYWYRQSLGQGLEFLIYFQGNSAPDKSGLPSDRFSAERTGGSVSTLTIQRTQQEDSAVYLCASSPWTGAPEAQYFGPGTRLLVL.